The 4 T cell receptor beta chains below were found in one sample sequenced in a study of blood T cell repertoires in COVID-19. This table comes from immunoSEQ multiplex PCR, and its TCRdb copy is limited to in-frame clones, with some not included. The sample lists about 330,000 clones, approximately 87% occurring once. Specimen: PBMCs or T cells enriched from blood (not recorded which). The source is a woman between 25 and 40 years old who had recovered from COVID-19.

The chain is built from TRBV5-6 and TRBJ1-1, with TRBD1 matching over 9 bases. CDR1 is SGHDT and CDR2 is YYEEEE in the germline V gene. This CDR3 has 16 residues. V lost 0 bases to trimming and J lost 0 bases; unmatched junction nucleotides: 3. The CDR3 sequence: CASSLGTGAMNTEAFF. CDR3 in DNA: TGTGCCAGCAGCTTGGGGACAGGGGCTATGAACACTGAAGCTTTCTTT.

For the CDR3, the DNA is TGTGCCAGCAGGTCCTTAGGACAGGGCGGTTCACCCCTCCACTTT. This sequence encodes CASRSLGQGGSPLHF. The V and J genes are TRBV27 and TRBJ1-6; 8 nucleotides line up with TRBD1. With V trimmed by 6 bases and J by 9 bases, 10 bases remained unmatched. The germline CDR1 and CDR2 sequences are MNHEY and SMNVEV (reference sequence). The CDR3 extends over 15 amino acids.

This clone was seen a few times. V is TRBV6-5 and J is TRBJ1-1; D ambiguous. The length of the CDR3 is 15 residues. Germline V gives CDR1 MNHEY, CDR2 SVGAGI. Trimming removed 5 bases from V and 2 bases from J, with 15 bases in between. CDR3 nucleotides: TGTGCCAGCAGTAGCTTCCCCACTTCCAACACTGAAGCTTTCTTT. Its translation is CASSSFPTSNTEAFF.

The chain combines TRBV2 with TRBJ2-7; 7 bases are a match to TRBD1. The CDR3 extends over 13 amino acids. CDR1 is SNHLY and CDR2 is FYNNEI in the germline V gene. V dropped 9 bases and J dropped 0; count of bases not matched to a gene: 5. CDR3 nucleotide sequence: TGTGCCAGAAGACAGGGCTCCTCCTACGAGCAGTACTTC. This codes for CARRQGSSYEQYF.